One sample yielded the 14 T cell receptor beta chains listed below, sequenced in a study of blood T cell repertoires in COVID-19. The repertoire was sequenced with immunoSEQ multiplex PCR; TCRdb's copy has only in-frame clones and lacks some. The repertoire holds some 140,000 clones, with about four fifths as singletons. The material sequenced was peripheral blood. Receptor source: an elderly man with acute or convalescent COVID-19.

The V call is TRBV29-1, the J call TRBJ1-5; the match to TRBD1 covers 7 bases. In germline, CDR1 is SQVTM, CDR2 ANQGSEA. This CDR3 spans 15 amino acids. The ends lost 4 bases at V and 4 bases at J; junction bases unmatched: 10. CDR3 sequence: CSVGWGTAGNQPQHF. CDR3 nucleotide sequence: TGCAGCGTTGGTTGGGGGACAGCGGGTAATCAGCCCCAGCATTTT.

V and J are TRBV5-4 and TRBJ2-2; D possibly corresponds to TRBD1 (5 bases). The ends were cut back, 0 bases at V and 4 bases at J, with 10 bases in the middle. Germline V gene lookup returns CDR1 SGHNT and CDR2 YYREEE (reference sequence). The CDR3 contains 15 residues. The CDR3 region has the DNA TGTGCCAGCAGCTTGGAGGGGTCACCCACCGGGGAGCTGTTTTTT. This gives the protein CASSLEGSPTGELFF.

The CDR3 sequence: CASSNAGTSHHEQFF. CDR3 nucleotides: TGTGCCAGCAGCAATGCAGGGACTAGCCATCATGAGCAGTTCTTC. The J gene is TRBJ2-1, the V gene TRBV11-2; the match to TRBD2 covers 9 bases. The CDR3 extends over 15 amino acids. Losses at the gene ends were 5 bases for V and 8 bases for J; bases not matched to a gene: 10. The germline V gene encodes CDR1 SGHAT and CDR2 FQNNGV. The full variable domain, rest sourced from reference TRBV11-2 and TRBJ2-1, is EAGVAQSPRYKIIEKRQSVAFWCNPISGHATLYWYQQILGQGPKLLIQFQNNGVVDDSQLPKDRFSAERLKGVDSTLKIQPAKLEDSAVYLCASSNAGTSHHEQFFGPGTRLTVL.

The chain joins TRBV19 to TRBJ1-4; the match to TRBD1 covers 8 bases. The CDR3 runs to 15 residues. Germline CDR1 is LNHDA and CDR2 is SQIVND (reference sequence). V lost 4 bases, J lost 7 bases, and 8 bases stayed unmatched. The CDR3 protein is CASSTTGARREKLFF. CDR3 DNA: TGTGCCAGTAGTACGACAGGGGCTCGGCGTGAAAAACTGTTTTTT.

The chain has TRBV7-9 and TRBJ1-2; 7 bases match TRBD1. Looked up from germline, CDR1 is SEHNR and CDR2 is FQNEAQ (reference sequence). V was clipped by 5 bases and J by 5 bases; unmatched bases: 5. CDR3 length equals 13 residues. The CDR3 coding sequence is TGTGCCAGCAGCCCAGGGGGATGGTATGGCTACACCTTC. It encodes CASSPGGWYGYTF.

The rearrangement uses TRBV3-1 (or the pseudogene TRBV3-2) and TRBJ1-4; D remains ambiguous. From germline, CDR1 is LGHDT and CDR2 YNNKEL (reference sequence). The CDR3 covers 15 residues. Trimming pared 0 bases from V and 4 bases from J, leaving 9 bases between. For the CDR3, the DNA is TGTGCCAGCAGCCAAGATACACAGTATAATGAAAAACTGTTTTTT. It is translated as CASSQDTQYNEKLFF.

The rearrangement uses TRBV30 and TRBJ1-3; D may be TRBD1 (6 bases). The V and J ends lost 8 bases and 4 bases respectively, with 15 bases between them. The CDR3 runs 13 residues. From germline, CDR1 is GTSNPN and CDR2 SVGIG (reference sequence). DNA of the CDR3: TGTGCCACCCTGGGGGCAGACGGAAACACCATATATTTT. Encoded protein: CATLGADGNTIYF.

The CDR3, as DNA: TGCGCCAGCAAGCAGGGGCTCGGACTAGCGGGAGAGACCCAGTACTTC. This encodes CASKQGLGLAGETQYF. V and J are TRBV5-1 and TRBJ2-5, with 11 bases that match TRBD2. V lost 6 bases, J lost 4 bases, and 11 bases stayed unmatched. The CDR3 has 16 amino acids. The germline V gene encodes CDR1 SGHRS and CDR2 YFSETQ. The variable domain in full, completed from reference TRBV5-1 and TRBJ2-5, reads KAGVTQTPRYLIKTRGQQVTLSCSPISGHRSVSWYQQTPGQGLQFLFEYFSETQRNKGNFPGRFSGRQFSNSRSEMNVSTLELGDSALYLCASKQGLGLAGETQYFGPGTRLLVL.

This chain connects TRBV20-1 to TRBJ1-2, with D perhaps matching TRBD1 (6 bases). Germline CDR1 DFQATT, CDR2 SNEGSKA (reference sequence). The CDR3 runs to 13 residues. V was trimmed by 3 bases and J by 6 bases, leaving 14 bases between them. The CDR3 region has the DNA TGCAGTGCTAGTTCGGCGGGGGCCCATGGCTACACCTTC. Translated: CSASSAGAHGYTF.

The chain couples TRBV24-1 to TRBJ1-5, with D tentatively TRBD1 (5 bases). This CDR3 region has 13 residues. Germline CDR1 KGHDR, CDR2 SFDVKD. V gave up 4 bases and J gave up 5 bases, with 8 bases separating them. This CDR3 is CATSEAGYQPQHF. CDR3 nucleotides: TGTGCCACCAGTGAGGCAGGGTATCAGCCCCAGCATTTT.

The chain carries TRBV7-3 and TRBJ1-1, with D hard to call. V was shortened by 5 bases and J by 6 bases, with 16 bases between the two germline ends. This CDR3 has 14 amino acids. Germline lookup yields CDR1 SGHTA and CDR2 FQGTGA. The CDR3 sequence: CASSPTGNAAEAFF. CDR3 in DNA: TGTGCCAGCAGCCCGACCGGGAACGCGGCTGAAGCTTTCTTT.

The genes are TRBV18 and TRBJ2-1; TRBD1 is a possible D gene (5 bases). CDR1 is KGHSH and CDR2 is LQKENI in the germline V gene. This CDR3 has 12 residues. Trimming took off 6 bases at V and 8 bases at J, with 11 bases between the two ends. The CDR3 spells CASSRAGDEQFF. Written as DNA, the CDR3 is TGTGCCAGCTCCAGGGCAGGCGATGAGCAGTTCTTC.

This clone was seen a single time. CDR3 bases: TGTGCCAGCAGTTACACAGGGGGCCATCAGCCCCAGCATTTT. Translation gives CASSYTGGHQPQHF. The chain carries TRBV6-2 or TRBV6-3 and TRBJ1-5; 9 bases fit TRBD1. CDR3 length: 14 amino acids. V trimming: 2 bases; J trimming: 5 bases; junction bases outside the gene matches: 1. The V gene's germline CDR1 is MNHEY and CDR2 SVGEGT.

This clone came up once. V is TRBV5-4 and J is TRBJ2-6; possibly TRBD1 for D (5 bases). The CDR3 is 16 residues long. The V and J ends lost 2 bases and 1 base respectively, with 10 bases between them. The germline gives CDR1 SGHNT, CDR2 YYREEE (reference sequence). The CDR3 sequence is CASSFPRASGANVLTF. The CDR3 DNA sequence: TGTGCCAGCAGCTTCCCCAGGGCTTCTGGGGCCAACGTCCTGACTTTC.